The rows below give T cell receptor beta chains drawn from one sample of a study of T-cell reconstitution after alpha-beta-depleted transplantation in children. MiXCR, applied by TCRdb to the PCR reads, yields one record per CDR3 protein. The table includes 190,000 or so distinct CDR3 sequences, 6.3% detected once. The sample was PBMCs, taken before TCRalphabeta/CD19-depleted stem cell transplant. These receptors were obtained from a girl less than two years old with combined immunodeficiency, due to receive a stem cell transplant. The CDR3 runs from the conserved cysteine through the conserved F or W. D genes are given only for firm matches. Size values are once, few and many counts, or a class for expanded clones, and some rows have none.

cdr3_nt	cdr3_aa	v_call	clone_size	cdr3_length	d_call	j_call
TGTGCCAGCAGCATGTGGATGGGAGAGACCCAGTACTTC	CASSMWMGETQYF	TRBV7-6	many	13	.	TRBJ2-5
TGTGCCATCAGTGAGTTGTGGACAGGGGGCGCGCGGAATGAGCAGTTCTTC	CAISELWTGGARNEQFF	TRBV10-3	many	17	TRBD1	TRBJ2-1
TGCAGTGCCCCCGAGGAGAATTTAGCCAAAAACATTCAGTACTTC	CSAPEENLAKNIQYF	TRBV20-1	many	15	.	TRBJ2-4
TGCGCCAGCAGCCAAGTATCGTGGGAAGAGACCCAGTACTTC	CASSQVSWEETQYF	TRBV4-1	many	14	.	TRBJ2-5
TGTGCCAGCAGCTTGGGGGGGGGCGCCGGTCATTACGCTGAAGCTTTCTTT	CASSLGGGAGHYAEAFF	TRBV5-6	few	17	.	TRBJ1-1
TGTGCCAGCAGTTTAGCGGATAGCAATCAGCCCCAGCATTTT	CASSLADSNQPQHF	TRBV12-3/TRBV12-4	many	14	.	TRBJ1-5
TGCAGTGCTAGGGGACAGCCAAAAACCAGGGGCACCGGGGAGCTGTTTTTT	CSARGQPKTRGTGELFF	TRBV20-1	many	17	TRBD1	TRBJ2-2
TGCGCCAGCAGCGGGAGAAGCTCCTACAATGAGCAGTTCTTC	CASSGRSSYNEQFF	TRBV4-1	few	14	.	TRBJ2-1
TGTGCCAGCAGCTTAGGCGGACAGCTCTCTGGGGCCAACGTCCTGACTTTC	CASSLGGQLSGANVLTF	TRBV7-2	many	17	.	TRBJ2-6
TGTGCCAGCAGCTCCCGAGAGGGGGGGCCTTCCTACGAGCAGTACTTC	CASSSREGGPSYEQYF	TRBV14	many	16	.	TRBJ2-7
TGCAGCGTCCCCCGGGGACAGGGGGTAACTGAAGCTTTCTTT	CSVPRGQGVTEAFF	TRBV29-1	many	14	TRBD1	TRBJ1-1
TGTGCCACCAGTGATCCGACAGGGTTTCTCGATGAGCAGTTCTTC	CATSDPTGFLDEQFF	TRBV24-1	.	15	TRBD1	TRBJ2-1
TGTGCCAGCAGCTTAGATCACCGAGCCTACGAGCAGTACTTC	CASSLDHRAYEQYF	TRBV7-9	many	14	.	TRBJ2-7
TGCGCCAGCAGCCAGCCCGGACAGGTGAACGAGCAGTACTTC	CASSQPGQVNEQYF	TRBV4-3	many	14	TRBD1	TRBJ2-7
TGTGCCAGCAGCCACGACGGGACCTACGAGCAGTACTTC	CASSHDGTYEQYF	TRBV12-3/TRBV12-4	many	13	.	TRBJ2-7